A selection of T cell receptor beta chains follows, all from one sample in a study of blood T cell repertoires in COVID-19. TCRdb's copy holds only in-frame clones and misses some; the assay was immunoSEQ multiplex PCR. Seen here are 120,000 to 150,000 clones, around 82% observed once, and the top ten hold about 15%. The specimen was peripheral blood. The receptors originated from a human donor with acute or convalescent COVID-19. The donor label of this sample is uncertain. The CDR3 runs from the conserved cysteine through the conserved F or W. D genes are given only for firm matches. Rows may omit the clone size; those that give it use once, few, many or a size class.

size	D	J	V	CDR3	DNA
NA	NA	TRBJ1-1	TRBV18	CASSLEGGRTEAFF	TGTGCCAGCTCCCTGGAGGGAGGTCGGACTGAAGCTTTCTTT
once	NA	TRBJ1-2	TRBV3-1/TRBV3-2	CASSQPLPGRGPYGYTF	TGTGCCAGCAGCCAACCACTTCCCGGGAGGGGCCCCTATGGCTACACCTTC
NA	NA	TRBJ1-1	TRBV9	CASSVGGRAEAFF	TGTGCCAGCAGCGTAGGCGGGCGGGCTGAAGCTTTCTTT
NA	TRBD1	TRBJ1-2	TRBV10-3	CAISETGDGYTF	TGTGCCATCAGTGAGACAGGGGACGGCTACACCTTC
once	NA	TRBJ1-6	TRBV7-2	CASTPTDSYNSPLHF	TGTGCCAGCACCCCGACAGACTCCTATAATTCACCCCTCCACTTT
NA	TRBD1	TRBJ1-6	TRBV5-4	CALSSGRPGQGSPLHF	TGTGCGCTAAGCTCAGGAAGACCGGGACAGGGTTCACCCCTCCACTTT
NA	NA	TRBJ2-7	TRBV19	CASSIRQGFNYEQYF	TGTGCCAGTAGTATCCGGCAGGGGTTTAACTACGAGCAGTACTTC
NA	NA	TRBJ1-5	TRBV4-1	CASSQELNQPQHF	TGCGCCAGCAGCCAAGAATTAAATCAGCCCCAGCATTTT
NA	TRBD2	TRBJ2-1	TRBV6-4	CASSSLAGDYNEQFF	TGTGCCAGCAGCTCCCTGGCGGGGGACTACAATGAGCAGTTCTTC
NA	NA	TRBJ2-2	TRBV13	CASSLWYGEGNTGELFF	TGTGCCAGCAGCTTATGGTACGGAGAGGGGAACACCGGGGAGCTGTTTTTT
NA	NA	TRBJ1-2	TRBV6-6	CASQPKTDYGYTF	TGTGCCAGTCAACCCAAAACGGACTATGGCTACACCTTC
NA	NA	TRBJ1-2	TRBV6-5	CASSRTVLDYGYTF	TGTGCCAGCAGCCGGACAGTCCTTGACTATGGCTACACCTTC
few	TRBD1	TRBJ1-1	TRBV7-9	CASSLPPTGEAFF	TGTGCCAGCAGCTTACCGCCGACAGGGGAAGCTTTCTTT
NA	TRBD1	TRBJ1-2	TRBV28	CASISGGSGGLSFYGYTF	TGTGCCAGCATCTCTGGAGGGTCAGGGGGTTTATCCTTCTATGGCTACACCTTC
NA	NA	TRBJ1-2	TRBV6-2/TRBV6-3	CASSWGFQGGYGYTF	TGTGCCAGCAGTTGGGGATTCCAAGGAGGCTATGGCTACACCTTC
NA	NA	TRBJ1-2	TRBV4-1	CASSQNRGLYGYTF	TGCGCCAGCAGCCAGAATCGTGGTCTATATGGCTACACCTTC
NA	NA	TRBJ1-4	TRBV5-4	CASSSGRTGFNEKLFF	TGTGCCAGCAGCTCGGGCCGTACAGGATTTAATGAAAAACTGTTTTTT
NA	NA	TRBJ1-2	TRBV19	CASSSRGHGYGYTF	TGTGCCAGTAGTTCCAGGGGTCACGGCTATGGCTACACCTTC
NA	NA	TRBJ2-3	TRBV13	CASSLKSPGAQYF	TGTGCCAGCAGCTTAAAATCCCCGGGGGCGCAGTATTTT
once	NA	TRBJ1-5	TRBV3-1/TRBV3-2	CASSPSTAGQPQHF	TGTGCCAGCAGCCCCTCGACAGCCGGGCAGCCCCAGCATTTT
NA	NA	TRBJ1-2	TRBV7-2	CASSRQSGERYGYTF	TGTGCCAGCAGCCGGCAGAGCGGTGAGCGGTATGGCTACACCTTC
NA	NA	TRBJ1-2	TRBV7-3	CASSFQSTGVNYGYTF	TGTGCCAGCAGCTTCCAATCGACAGGAGTGAACTATGGCTACACCTTC
NA	NA	TRBJ2-3	TRBV14	CASSRGTLGDTQYF	TGTGCCAGCAGCCGCGGGACGTTAGGAGATACGCAGTATTTT
few	NA	TRBJ1-4	TRBV19	CASSLQYNEKLFF	TGTGCCAGTAGTTTACAATATAATGAAAAACTGTTTTTT
few	NA	TRBJ1-6	TRBV29-1	CSVRRPQRSYNSPLHF	TGCAGCGTCCGCCGCCCCCAGCGCTCCTATAATTCACCCCTCCACTTT
NA	NA	TRBJ1-1	TRBV7-8	CASSLQMNTEAFF	TGTGCCAGCAGCCTTCAGATGAACACTGAAGCTTTCTTT
NA	TRBD2	TRBJ2-3	TRBV25-1	CASSVARRTSGSDTQYF	TGTGCCAGCAGTGTTGCCAGGAGGACTAGCGGATCAGATACGCAGTATTTT
NA	TRBD1	TRBJ1-1	TRBV5-6	CASSSFTDRATEAFF	TGTGCCAGCAGCTCCTTCACGGACAGGGCCACTGAAGCTTTCTTT
NA	TRBD2	TRBJ2-3	TRBV19	CASRSLLASGGAGTDTQYF	TGTGCCAGTAGGTCGCTCTTGGCTAGCGGGGGCGCTGGGACAGATACGCAGTATTTT
NA	TRBD1	TRBJ1-1	TRBV7-2	CASSWTGGRAEAFF	TGTGCCAGCAGCTGGACAGGGGGTCGGGCTGAAGCTTTCTTT
NA	NA	TRBJ2-1	TRBV11-3	CASSQDRYNEQFF	TGTGCCAGCAGCCAGGACAGATACAATGAGCAGTTCTTC
NA	NA	TRBJ1-1	TRBV6-2/TRBV6-3	CASSSPYTEAFF	TGTGCCAGCAGTTCCCCATACACTGAAGCTTTCTTT
NA	TRBD2	TRBJ2-3	TRBV5-1	CASSLTTSGGRTDTQYF	TGCGCCAGCAGCTTGACTACTAGCGGGGGCCGCACAGATACGCAGTATTTT
NA	NA	TRBJ2-5	TRBV12-3/TRBV12-4	CASSGHLQETQYF	TGTGCCAGCAGTGGACACCTTCAAGAGACCCAGTACTTC
NA	NA	TRBJ1-1	TRBV27	CASSRREGTEAFF	TGTGCCAGCAGCCGGAGAGAAGGCACTGAAGCTTTCTTT
NA	TRBD1	TRBJ2-1	TRBV5-1	CASSRQGSYNEQFF	TGCGCCAGCTCCCGACAGGGCTCCTACAATGAGCAGTTCTTC
NA	NA	TRBJ2-1	TRBV4-3	CASSLDRNNEQFF	TGCGCCAGCAGCCTGGACAGAAACAATGAGCAGTTCTTC